This T cell receptor beta chain was recovered during a study of blood T cell repertoires in COVID-19. The overall study: Spain, Italy and the United States supplied samples that represented acute and convalescent COVID-19.

Germline V CDR1 and CDR2: SGHRS, YFSETQ. The CDR3 has 14 residues. V was clipped by 4 bases and J by 6 bases; unmatched bases: 7. Original data processing: Estimated nucleated cell counts came from reference gene primer amplification. Sequencing was performed with immunoSEQ multiplex PCR; in TCRdb, only in-frame clones are kept and a portion is missing. The DNA was the basis for D and trimming; V, J and clone size are from that table. The data show 110,000 to 150,000 clones, roughly three quarters seen once. The chain employs TRBV5-1 and TRBJ2-7; TRBD1 agrees at 10 bases. Sequences were obtained from peripheral blood. The clonotype was recovered from a man in his fifties or sixties with active or convalescent COVID-19. CDR3 region: CASSPGTGVTEQYF. Written as DNA, the CDR3 is TGCGCCAGCAGCCCCGGGACAGGGGTAACCGAGCAGTACTTC.